A selection of T cell receptor beta chains follows, all from one sample in a study of cytomegalovirus exposure and HLA in healthy donors. The protocol was immunoSEQ multiplex PCR, while the TCRdb copy is restricted to in-frame clones and leaves out a portion. The table includes around 150,000 clones, approximately 82% detected once. Sample: PBMCs. These receptors came from a man aged 35-49 years in good health and CMV-seronegative. The CDR3 runs from the conserved cysteine through the conserved F or W. A D gene is named only where the DNA matches it firmly. Size tells how often a clone was seen (once, few, many) or the class of an expanded clone, and some rows leave it out.

CDR3nt: TGTGCCATCAGTGGAGGGAAGTACAGATTTAGCTCTGGGGCCAACGTCCTGACTTTC
CDR3aa: CAISGGKYRFSSGANVLTF
v_gene: TRBV10-3
d_gene: .
j_gene: TRBJ2-6
abundance: .

CDR3nt: TGTGCCAGCAGCGTAGAACTAGCGGGCGGGAATGAGCAGTTCTTC
CDR3aa: CASSVELAGGNEQFF
v_gene: TRBV9
d_gene: TRBD2
j_gene: TRBJ2-1
abundance: .

CDR3nt: TGTGCCAGCAGCTCCTACTTAGCCCAAGAGACCCAGTACTTC
CDR3aa: CASSSYLAQETQYF
v_gene: TRBV13
d_gene: .
j_gene: TRBJ2-5
abundance: .

CDR3nt: TGCGCCAGCAGCCAAGATTGGGACAGGGCGAATTCACCCCTCCACTTT
CDR3aa: CASSQDWDRANSPLHF
v_gene: TRBV4-3
d_gene: TRBD1
j_gene: TRBJ1-6
abundance: .

CDR3nt: TGTGCCAGTACCACGACAGGGGGCAGCTCTGGGGCCAACGTCCTGACTTTC
CDR3aa: CASTTTGGSSGANVLTF
v_gene: TRBV19
d_gene: TRBD1
j_gene: TRBJ2-6
abundance: few

CDR3nt: TGTGCCAGCAGCTTTACTAGCGGGAGTATCTATGAGCAGTTCTTC
CDR3aa: CASSFTSGSIYEQFF
v_gene: TRBV28
d_gene: TRBD2
j_gene: TRBJ2-1
abundance: .

CDR3nt: TGTGCCAGCAGTTACCTCACAGGGGAGGCGTCCGGGGAGCTGTTTTTT
CDR3aa: CASSYLTGEASGELFF
v_gene: TRBV6-6
d_gene: .
j_gene: TRBJ2-2
abundance: .

CDR3nt: TGCGCCAGCAGCCGCCCCGGGACAGGGGGCGATGGCTACACCTTC
CDR3aa: CASSRPGTGGDGYTF
v_gene: TRBV5-1
d_gene: TRBD1
j_gene: TRBJ1-2
abundance: .

CDR3nt: TGTGCCAGTAGTATCTCGACTAGCCCCTACAATGAGCAGTTCTTC
CDR3aa: CASSISTSPYNEQFF
v_gene: TRBV19
d_gene: TRBD2
j_gene: TRBJ2-1
abundance: .

CDR3nt: TGTGCCAGCAGCCACTACACCGGGGAGCTGTTTTTT
CDR3aa: CASSHYTGELFF
v_gene: TRBV4-2
d_gene: .
j_gene: TRBJ2-2
abundance: .

CDR3nt: TGTGCCAGCAGCTTAGCTTCTAGCGGGGGGGCCTGGGAGACCCAGTACTTC
CDR3aa: CASSLASSGGAWETQYF
v_gene: TRBV7-9
d_gene: TRBD2
j_gene: TRBJ2-5
abundance: once

CDR3nt: TGCAGCGTGGGGGAGGTCACAGATACGCAGTATTTT
CDR3aa: CSVGEVTDTQYF
v_gene: TRBV29-1
d_gene: .
j_gene: TRBJ2-3
abundance: .

CDR3nt: TGCGCCAGCAGCTTGACTAACACGGGTAATTCACCCCTCCACTTT
CDR3aa: CASSLTNTGNSPLHF
v_gene: TRBV5-1
d_gene: .
j_gene: TRBJ1-6
abundance: .